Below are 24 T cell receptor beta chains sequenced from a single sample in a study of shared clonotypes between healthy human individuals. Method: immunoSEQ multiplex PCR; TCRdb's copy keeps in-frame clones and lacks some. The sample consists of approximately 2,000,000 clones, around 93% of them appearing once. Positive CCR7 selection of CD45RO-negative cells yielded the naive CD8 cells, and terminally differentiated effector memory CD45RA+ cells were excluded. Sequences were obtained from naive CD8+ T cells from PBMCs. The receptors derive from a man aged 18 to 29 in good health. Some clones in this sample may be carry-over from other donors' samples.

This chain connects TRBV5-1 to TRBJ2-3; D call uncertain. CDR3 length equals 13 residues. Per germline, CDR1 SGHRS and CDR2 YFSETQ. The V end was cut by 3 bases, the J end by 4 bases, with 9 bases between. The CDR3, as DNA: TGCGCCAGCAGCTCCCCCGTAGCAGATACGCAGTATTTT. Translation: CASSSPVADTQYF.

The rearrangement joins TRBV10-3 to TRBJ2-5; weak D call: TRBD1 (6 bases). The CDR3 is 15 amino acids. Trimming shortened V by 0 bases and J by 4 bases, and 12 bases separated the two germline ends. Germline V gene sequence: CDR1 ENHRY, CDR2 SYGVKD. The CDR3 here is CAISESQGWGETQYF. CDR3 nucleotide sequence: TGTGCCATCAGTGAGTCGCAGGGGTGGGGAGAGACCCAGTACTTC.

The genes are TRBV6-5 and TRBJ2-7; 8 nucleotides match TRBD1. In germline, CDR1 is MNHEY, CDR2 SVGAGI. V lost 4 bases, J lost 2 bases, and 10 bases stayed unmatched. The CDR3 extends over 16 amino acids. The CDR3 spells CASSLSDRGSTYEQYF. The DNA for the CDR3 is TGTGCCAGCAGTTTAAGCGACAGGGGCTCAACCTACGAGCAGTACTTC.

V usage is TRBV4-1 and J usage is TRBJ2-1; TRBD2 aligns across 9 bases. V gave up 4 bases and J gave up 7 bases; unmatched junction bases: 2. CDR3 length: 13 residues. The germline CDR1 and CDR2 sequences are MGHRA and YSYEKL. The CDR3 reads CASSPLAGNEQFF. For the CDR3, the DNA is TGCGCCAGCAGCCCTCTAGCGGGGAATGAGCAGTTCTTC.

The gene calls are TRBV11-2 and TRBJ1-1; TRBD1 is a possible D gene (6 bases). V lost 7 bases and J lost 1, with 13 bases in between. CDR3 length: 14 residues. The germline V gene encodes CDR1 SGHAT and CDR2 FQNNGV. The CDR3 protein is CASTSTGPNTEAFF. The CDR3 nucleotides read TGTGCCAGCACCTCGACAGGACCGAACACTGAAGCTTTCTTT. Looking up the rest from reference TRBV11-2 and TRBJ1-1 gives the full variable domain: EAGVAQSPRYKIIEKRQSVAFWCNPISGHATLYWYQQILGQGPKLLIQFQNNGVVDDSQLPKDRFSAERLKGVDSTLKIQPAKLEDSAVYLCASTSTGPNTEAFFGQGTRLTVV.

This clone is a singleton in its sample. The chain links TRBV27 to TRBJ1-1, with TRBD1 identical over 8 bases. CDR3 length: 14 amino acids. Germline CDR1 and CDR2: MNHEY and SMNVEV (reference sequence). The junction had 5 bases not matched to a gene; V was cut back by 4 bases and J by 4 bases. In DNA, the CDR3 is TGTGCCAGCAGTTACTACAGGGGGGGCACTGAAGCTTTCTTT. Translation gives CASSYYRGGTEAFF.

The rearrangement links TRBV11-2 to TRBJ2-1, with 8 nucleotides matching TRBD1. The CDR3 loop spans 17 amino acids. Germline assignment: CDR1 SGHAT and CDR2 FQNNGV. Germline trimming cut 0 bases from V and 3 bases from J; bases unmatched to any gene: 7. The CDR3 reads CASSLDPDRGLYNEQFF. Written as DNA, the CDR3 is TGTGCCAGCAGCTTAGACCCAGACAGGGGCCTCTACAATGAGCAGTTCTTC.

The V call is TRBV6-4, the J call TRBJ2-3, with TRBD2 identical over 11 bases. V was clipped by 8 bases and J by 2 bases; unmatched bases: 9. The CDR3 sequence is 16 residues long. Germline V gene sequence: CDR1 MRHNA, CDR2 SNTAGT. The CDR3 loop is CASPDRLAGNTDTQYF. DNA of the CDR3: TGTGCCAGCCCTGATAGACTAGCGGGAAACACAGATACGCAGTATTTT.

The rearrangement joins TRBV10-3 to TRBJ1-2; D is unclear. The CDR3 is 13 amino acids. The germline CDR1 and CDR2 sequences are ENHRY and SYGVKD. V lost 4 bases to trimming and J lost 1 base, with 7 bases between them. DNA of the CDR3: TGTGCCATCAGTGGGACGGTTAACTATGGCTACACCTTC. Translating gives CAISGTVNYGYTF.

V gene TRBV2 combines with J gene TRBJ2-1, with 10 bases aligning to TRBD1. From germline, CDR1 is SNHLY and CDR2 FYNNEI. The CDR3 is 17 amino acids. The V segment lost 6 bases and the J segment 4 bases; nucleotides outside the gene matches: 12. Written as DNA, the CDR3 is TGTGCCAGCAGCGATCAACCGGGACAGGGGCTGTACAATGAGCAGTTCTTC. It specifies CASSDQPGQGLYNEQFF.

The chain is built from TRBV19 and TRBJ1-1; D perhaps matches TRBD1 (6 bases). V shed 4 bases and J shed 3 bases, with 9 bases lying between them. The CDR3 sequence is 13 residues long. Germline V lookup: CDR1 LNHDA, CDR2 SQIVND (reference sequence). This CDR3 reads CASSTEGDTEAFF. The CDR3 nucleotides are TGTGCCAGTAGTACAGAGGGGGACACTGAAGCTTTCTTT.

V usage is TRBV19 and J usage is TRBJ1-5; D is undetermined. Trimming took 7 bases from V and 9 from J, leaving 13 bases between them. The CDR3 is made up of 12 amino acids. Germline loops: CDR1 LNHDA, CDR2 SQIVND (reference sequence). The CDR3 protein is CASKDGPRPQHF. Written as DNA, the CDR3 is TGTGCCAGTAAAGACGGCCCAAGGCCCCAGCATTTT.

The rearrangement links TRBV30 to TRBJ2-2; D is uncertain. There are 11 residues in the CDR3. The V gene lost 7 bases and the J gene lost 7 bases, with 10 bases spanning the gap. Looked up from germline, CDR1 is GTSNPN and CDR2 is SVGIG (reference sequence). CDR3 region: CAFTPSGELFF. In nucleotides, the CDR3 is TGTGCCTTTACCCCGAGCGGGGAGCTGTTTTTT. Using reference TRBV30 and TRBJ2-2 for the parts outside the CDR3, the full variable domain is SQTIHQWPATLVQPVGSPLSLECTVEGTSNPNLYWYRQAAGRGLQLLFYSVGIGQISSEVPQNLSASRPQDRQFILSSKKLLLSDSGFYLCAFTPSGELFFGEGSRLTVL.

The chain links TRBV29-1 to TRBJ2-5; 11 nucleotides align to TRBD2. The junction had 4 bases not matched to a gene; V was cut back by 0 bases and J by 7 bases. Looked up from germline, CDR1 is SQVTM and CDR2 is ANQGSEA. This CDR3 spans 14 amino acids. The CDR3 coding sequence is TGCAGCGTTGAAGATACTAGCGGGAGCGGGACCCAGTACTTC. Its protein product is CSVEDTSGSGTQYF.

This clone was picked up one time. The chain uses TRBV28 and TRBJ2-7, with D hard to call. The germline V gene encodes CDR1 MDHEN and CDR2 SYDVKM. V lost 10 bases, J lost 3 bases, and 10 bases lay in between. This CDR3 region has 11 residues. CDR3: CATHFHYEQYF. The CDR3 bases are TGTGCCACTCACTTCCACTACGAGCAGTACTTC.

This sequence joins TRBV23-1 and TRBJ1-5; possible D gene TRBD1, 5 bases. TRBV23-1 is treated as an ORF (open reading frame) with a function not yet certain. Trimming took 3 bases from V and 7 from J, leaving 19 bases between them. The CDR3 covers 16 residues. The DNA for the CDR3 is TGCGCCAGCAGTCACGCCGGGACCAAATGGGACCAGCCCCAGCATTTT. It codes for CASSHAGTKWDQPQHF.

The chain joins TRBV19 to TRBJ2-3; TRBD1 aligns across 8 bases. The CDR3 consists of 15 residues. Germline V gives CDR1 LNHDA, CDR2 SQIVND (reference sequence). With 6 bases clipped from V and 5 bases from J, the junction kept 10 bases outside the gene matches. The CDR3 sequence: CASSKGQGQLDTQYF. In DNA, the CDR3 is TGTGCCAGTAGCAAAGGACAGGGCCAACTAGATACGCAGTATTTT.

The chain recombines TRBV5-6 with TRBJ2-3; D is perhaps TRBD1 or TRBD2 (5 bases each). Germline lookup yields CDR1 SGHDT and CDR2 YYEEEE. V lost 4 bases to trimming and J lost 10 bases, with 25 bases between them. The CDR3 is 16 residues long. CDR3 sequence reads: CASSLARRQGGRAQYF. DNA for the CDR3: TGTGCCAGCAGCCTGGCCAGGAGGCAGGGTGGTAGAGCGCAGTATTTT.

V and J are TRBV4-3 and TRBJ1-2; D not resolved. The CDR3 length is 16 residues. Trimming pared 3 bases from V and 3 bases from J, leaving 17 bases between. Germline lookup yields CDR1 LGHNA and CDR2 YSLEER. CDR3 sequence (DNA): TGCGCCAGCAGCCACGGTAGAAAGGCGGAATACTATGGCTACACCTTC. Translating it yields CASSHGRKAEYYGYTF.

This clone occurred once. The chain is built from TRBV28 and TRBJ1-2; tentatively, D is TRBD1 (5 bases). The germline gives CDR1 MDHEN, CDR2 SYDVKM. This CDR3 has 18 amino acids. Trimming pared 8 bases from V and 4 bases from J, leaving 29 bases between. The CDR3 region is CASGDPSRDLLRIYGYTF. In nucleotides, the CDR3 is TGTGCCAGCGGAGACCCTTCGCGGGACCTATTACGGATCTATGGCTACACCTTC.

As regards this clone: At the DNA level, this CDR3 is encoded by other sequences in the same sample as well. CDR3 sequence (DNA): TGTGCCAGCAGTTTCAGGGGTTACTATGGCTACACCTTC. Protein product: CASSFRGYYGYTF. The chain recombines TRBV28 with TRBJ1-2; a weak D match, TRBD1 (6 bases). The CDR3 totals 13 residues. Germline loops: CDR1 MDHEN, CDR2 SYDVKM. The germline V and J ends were trimmed by 3 bases and 3 bases, with 8 bases remaining between them.

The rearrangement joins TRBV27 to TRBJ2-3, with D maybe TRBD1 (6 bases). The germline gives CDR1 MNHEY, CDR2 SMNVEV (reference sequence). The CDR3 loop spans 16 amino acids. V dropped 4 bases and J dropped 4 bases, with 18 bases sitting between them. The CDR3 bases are TGTGCCAGCAGTTACGTTCATGCTCAGGGGCCAGATACGCAGTATTTT. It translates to CASSYVHAQGPDTQYF.

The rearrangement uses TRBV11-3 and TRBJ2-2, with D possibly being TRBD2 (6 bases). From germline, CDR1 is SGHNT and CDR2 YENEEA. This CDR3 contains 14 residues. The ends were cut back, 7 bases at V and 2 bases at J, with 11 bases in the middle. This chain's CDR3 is CASTWRGNTGELFF. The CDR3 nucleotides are TGTGCCAGCACGTGGCGGGGAAACACCGGGGAGCTGTTTTTT.

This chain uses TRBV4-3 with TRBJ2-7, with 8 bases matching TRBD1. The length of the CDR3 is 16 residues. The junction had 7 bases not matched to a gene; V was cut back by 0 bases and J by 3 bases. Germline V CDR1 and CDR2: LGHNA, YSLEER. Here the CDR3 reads CASSQEGTGVYYEQYF. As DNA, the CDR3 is TGCGCCAGCAGCCAAGAGGGGACAGGCGTCTACTACGAGCAGTACTTC.